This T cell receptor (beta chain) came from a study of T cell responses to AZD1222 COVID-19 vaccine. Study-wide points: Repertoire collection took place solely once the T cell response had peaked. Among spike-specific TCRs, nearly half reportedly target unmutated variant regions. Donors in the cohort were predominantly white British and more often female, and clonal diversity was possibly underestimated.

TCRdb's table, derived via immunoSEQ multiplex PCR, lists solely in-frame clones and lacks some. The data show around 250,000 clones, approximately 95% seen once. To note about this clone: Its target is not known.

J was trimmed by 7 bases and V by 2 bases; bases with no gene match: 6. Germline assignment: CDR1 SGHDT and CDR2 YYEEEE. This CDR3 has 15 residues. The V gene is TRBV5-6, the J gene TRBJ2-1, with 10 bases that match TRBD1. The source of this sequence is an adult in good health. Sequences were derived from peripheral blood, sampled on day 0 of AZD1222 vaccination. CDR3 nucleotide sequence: TGTGCCAGCAGCTTCTCGGGACAGGGGTTTAATGAGCAGTTCTTC. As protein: CASSFSGQGFNEQFF. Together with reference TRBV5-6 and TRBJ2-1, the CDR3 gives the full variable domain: DAGVTQSPTHLIKTRGQQVTLRCSPKSGHDTVSWYQQALGQGPQFIFQYYEEEERQRGNFPDRFSGHQFPNYSSELNVNALLLGDSALYLCASSFSGQGFNEQFFGPGTRLTVL.